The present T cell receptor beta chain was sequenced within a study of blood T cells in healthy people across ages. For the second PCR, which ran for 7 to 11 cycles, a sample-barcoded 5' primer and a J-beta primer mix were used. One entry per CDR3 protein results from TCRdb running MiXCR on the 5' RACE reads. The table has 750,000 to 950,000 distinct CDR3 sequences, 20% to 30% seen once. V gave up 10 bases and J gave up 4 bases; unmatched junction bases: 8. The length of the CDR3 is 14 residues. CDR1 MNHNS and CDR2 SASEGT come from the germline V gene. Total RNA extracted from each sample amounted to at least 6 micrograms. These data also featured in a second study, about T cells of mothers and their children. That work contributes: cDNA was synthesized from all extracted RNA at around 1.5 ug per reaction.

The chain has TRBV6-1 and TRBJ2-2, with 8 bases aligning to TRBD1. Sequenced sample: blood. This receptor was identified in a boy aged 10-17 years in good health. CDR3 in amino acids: CATYYTGGTGELFF. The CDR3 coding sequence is TGTGCCACCTATTATACAGGGGGCACCGGGGAGCTGTTTTTT.